This TCR beta chain was sequenced during a study of PD-L1 blockade in urothelial cancer. Study-wide context: T cells were recovered from blood samples at a median of around 150,000.

TCRdb's copy holds only in-frame clones and misses some; the assay was immunoSEQ multiplex PCR. Of roughly 32,000 clones in the sample, 84% were seen once. The CDR3 consists of 17 residues. The germline V gene encodes CDR1 SGHVS and CDR2 FQNEAQ. V was pared by 3 bases and J by 0 bases, with 16 bases between. This chain uses TRBV7-8 with TRBJ2-3; perhaps TRBD2 as D (5 bases). Sequences were derived from PBMCs, sampled around atezolizumab (anti-PD-L1) treatment. This clonotype was obtained from a man between 60 and 75 years old with urothelial cancer. The CDR3 here is CASSFFQRKPSTDTQYF. Here the CDR3 DNA reads TGTGCCAGCAGCTTTTTCCAGCGGAAACCTAGCACAGATACGCAGTATTTT.